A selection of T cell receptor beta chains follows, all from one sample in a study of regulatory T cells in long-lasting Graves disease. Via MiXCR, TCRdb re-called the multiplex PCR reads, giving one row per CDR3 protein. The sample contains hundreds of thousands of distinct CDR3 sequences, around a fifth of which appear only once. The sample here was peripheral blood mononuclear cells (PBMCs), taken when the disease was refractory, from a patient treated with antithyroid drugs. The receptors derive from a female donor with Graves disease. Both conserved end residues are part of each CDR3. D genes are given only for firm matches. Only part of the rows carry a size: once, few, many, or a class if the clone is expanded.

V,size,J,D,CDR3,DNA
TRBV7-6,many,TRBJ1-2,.,CASSLGRTALNYGYTF,TGTGCCAGCAGCTTAGGGCGCACGGCATTAAACTATGGCTACACCTTC
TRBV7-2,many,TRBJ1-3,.,CASSFGGLGNTIYF,TGTGCCAGCAGCTTCGGGGGGCTGGGAAACACCATATATTTT
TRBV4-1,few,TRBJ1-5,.,CASSRQFNQPQHF,TGCGCCAGCAGCCGACAGTTCAATCAGCCCCAGCATTTT
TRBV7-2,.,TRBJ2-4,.,CASKVFDIQYF,TGTGCCAGCAAGGTGTTTGACATTCAGTACTTC
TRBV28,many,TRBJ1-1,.,CASSPPSGSDTEAFF,TGTGCCAGCAGCCCCCCTTCTGGCAGCGACACTGAAGCTTTCTTT
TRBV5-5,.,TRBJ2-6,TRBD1,CASSHRDRGVLSGANVLTF,TGTGCCAGCAGCCACAGGGACAGGGGGGTCCTCTCTGGGGCCAACGTCCTGACTTTC
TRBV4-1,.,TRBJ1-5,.,CASSPTGIDQPQHF,TGCGCCAGCAGCCCAACAGGGATCGATCAGCCCCAGCATTTT
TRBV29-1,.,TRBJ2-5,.,CSVGRGGPKETQYF,TGCAGCGTTGGGAGGGGGGGCCCGAAGGAGACCCAGTACTTC
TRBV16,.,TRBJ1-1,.,CASSQSEWPMNTEASF,TGTGCCAGCAGCCAATCGGAATGGCCCATGAACACTGAAGCTTCCTTT
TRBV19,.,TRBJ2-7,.,CASSILSGVIYEQYF,TGTGCCAGTAGTATTCTTAGTGGGGTGATCTACGAGCAGTACTTC
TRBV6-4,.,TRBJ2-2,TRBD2,CASSNDPSGSSGELFF,TGTGCCAGCAGTAACGACCCTAGCGGGAGCTCCGGGGAGCTGTTTTTT
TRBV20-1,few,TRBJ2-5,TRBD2,CSAPSGNGKETQYF,TGCAGTGCTCCTAGCGGAAATGGGAAAGAGACCCAGTACTTC
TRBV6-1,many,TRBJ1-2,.,CASDSQGDGYTF,TGTGCCAGCGATTCACAGGGTGATGGCTACACCTTC
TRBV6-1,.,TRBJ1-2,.,CASSQQGGLNGYTF,TGTGCCAGCAGCCAACAGGGTGGGTTGAATGGCTACACCTTC
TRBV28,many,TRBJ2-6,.,CASSGRPREPSGANVLTF,TGTGCCAGCAGCGGACGACCCCGGGAACCCTCTGGGGCCAACGTCCTGACTTTC
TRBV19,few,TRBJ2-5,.,CASSKQDWYQETQYF,TGTGCCAGTAGTAAGCAGGACTGGTACCAAGAGACCCAGTACTTC
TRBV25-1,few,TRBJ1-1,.,CASSMGYPTTEAFF,TGTGCCAGCTCCATGGGCTACCCTACCACTGAAGCTTTCTTT
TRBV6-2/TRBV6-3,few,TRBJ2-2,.,CASSYSPRLANTGELFF,TGTGCCAGCAGTTACTCTCCGCGGCTCGCGAACACCGGGGAGCTGTTTTTT
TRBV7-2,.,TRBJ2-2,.,CASSLGGGAGTGELFF,TGTGCCAGCAGCTTAGGAGGGGGGGCCGGTACCGGGGAGCTGTTTTTT
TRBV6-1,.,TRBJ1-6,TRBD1,CATGTGNSPLHF,TGTGCCACCGGGACAGGGAATTCACCCCTCCACTTT
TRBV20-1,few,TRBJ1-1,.,CSARDYRGEAFF,TGCAGTGCTAGAGACTATAGAGGCGAAGCTTTCTTT
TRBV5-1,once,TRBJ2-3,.,CASSKVSSTDTQYF,TGCGCCAGCAGTAAAGTGTCTAGCACAGATACGCAGTATTTT
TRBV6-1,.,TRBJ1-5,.,CASSTTDNQPQHF,TGTGCCAGCAGCACGACAGACAATCAGCCCCAGCATTTT
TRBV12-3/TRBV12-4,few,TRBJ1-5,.,CASSFDSSWSNPNQPQHF,TGTGCCAGCAGTTTTGACTCCTCCTGGTCAAATCCCAATCAGCCCCAGCATTTT
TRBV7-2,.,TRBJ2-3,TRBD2,CASSPAGGGAGDTQYF,TGTGCCAGCAGCCCCGCCGGCGGGGGGGCGGGAGATACGCAGTATTTT
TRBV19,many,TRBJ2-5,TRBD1,CASSTYRTGVETQYF,TGTGCCAGTAGTACTTACAGGACAGGAGTGGAGACCCAGTACTTC
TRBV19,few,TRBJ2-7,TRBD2,CATREGYEQYF,TGTGCCACTAGGGAGGGCTACGAGCAGTACTTC
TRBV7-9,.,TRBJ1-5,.,CASSPDRWEQPQHF,TGTGCCAGCAGCCCCGACAGGTGGGAGCAGCCCCAGCATTTT
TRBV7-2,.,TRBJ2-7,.,CASSLAAPGGLHEQYF,TGTGCCAGCAGCTTAGCAGCTCCTGGTGGTCTTCACGAGCAGTACTTC
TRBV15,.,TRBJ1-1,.,CATSSLRLRDTEAFF,TGTGCCACCAGCAGCTTGAGGTTAAGAGACACTGAAGCTTTCTTT
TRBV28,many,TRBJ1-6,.,CASSIREGKNSPLHF,TGTGCCAGCAGTATCCGGGAGGGCAAGAATTCACCCCTCCACTTT
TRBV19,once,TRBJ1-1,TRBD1,CASTFRTGGLNTEAFF,TGTGCCAGTACCTTCCGGACAGGGGGATTGAACACTGAAGCTTTCTTT
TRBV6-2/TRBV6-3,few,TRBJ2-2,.,CASTRMGANTGELFF,TGTGCCAGCACCCGGATGGGAGCAAACACCGGGGAGCTGTTTTTT
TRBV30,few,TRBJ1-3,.,CAWSVFGNTIYF,TGTGCCTGGAGTGTCTTCGGAAACACCATATATTTT
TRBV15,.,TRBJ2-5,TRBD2,CATSRGRGAGGTETQYF,TGTGCCACCAGCAGAGGCCGAGGAGCGGGGGGCACAGAGACCCAGTACTTC
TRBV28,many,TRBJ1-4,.,CASSLSLFMGGNEKLFF,TGTGCCAGCAGTTTAAGCCTATTCATGGGGGGCAACGAAAAACTGTTTTTT
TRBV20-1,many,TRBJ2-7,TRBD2,CSAPTEAGVPEQYF,TGCAGTGCCCCGACGGAAGCGGGAGTGCCCGAGCAGTACTTC
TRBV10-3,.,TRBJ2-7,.,CAISESGRRYEQYF,TGTGCCATCAGTGAGTCCGGACGACGCTACGAGCAGTACTTC
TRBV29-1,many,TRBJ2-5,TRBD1,CSVGQFSQETQYF,TGCAGCGTGGGACAGTTCAGTCAAGAGACCCAGTACTTC
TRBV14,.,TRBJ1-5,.,CASSAPGEGIFQPQHF,TGTGCCAGCAGCGCCCCGGGGGAGGGAATCTTTCAGCCCCAGCATTTT
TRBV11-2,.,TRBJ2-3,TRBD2,CASSLRAGGAREYF,TGTGCCAGCAGCTTGAGAGCGGGAGGGGCCCGAGAGTATTTT
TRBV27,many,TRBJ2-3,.,CASSLSWTGGADTQYF,TGTGCCAGCAGTTTATCTTGGACGGGGGGCGCAGATACGCAGTATTTT
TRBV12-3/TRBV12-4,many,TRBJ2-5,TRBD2,CASSQLSGGAQYF,TGTGCCAGCAGCCAACTTAGCGGGGGTGCCCAGTACTTC